These 11 T cell receptor beta chains share one sample of origin, sequenced in a study of control samples from healthy donors and cancer patients. The method was immunoSEQ multiplex PCR; TCRdb's version includes in-frame clones alone and lacks a portion of them. The sample includes some 74,000 clones, over 75% seen only once; the top ten take 4.5% to 6%. The sequenced sample was blood. The receptors originated from a woman in her fifties or sixties in good health.

The chain couples TRBV29-1 to TRBJ1-2; 7 bases align to TRBD1. The CDR3 spans 12 residues. Germline CDR1 and CDR2: SQVTM and ANQGSEA. V lost 5 bases and J lost 3; bases outside the gene matches: 3. The CDR3 loop reads CSVQGGDYGYTF. The CDR3 DNA sequence: TGCAGCGTTCAAGGGGGCGACTATGGCTACACCTTC. Complete variable domain (other parts from reference TRBV29-1 and TRBJ1-2): SAVISQKPSRDICQRGTSLTIQCQVDSQVTMMFWYRQQPGQSLTLIATANQGSEATYESGFVIDKFPISRPNLTFSTLTVSNMSPEDSSIYLCSVQGGDYGYTFGSGTRLTVV.

J is TRBJ1-1 and V is TRBV5-6; D is unclear. Germline lookup yields CDR1 SGHDT and CDR2 YYEEEE. V was clipped by 0 bases and J by 7 bases, with 4 bases between them. The CDR3 totals 11 residues. The CDR3 region has the DNA TGTGCCAGCAGCTTGGAATATGAAGCTTTCTTT. It translates to CASSLEYEAFF.

In this sample, this clone turned up once. The gene calls are TRBV5-1 and TRBJ1-3; D unresolved. Trimming left V 2 bases short and J 0 bases short, with 18 bases between. The CDR3 spans 18 residues. CDR1 and CDR2 from the germline V gene are SGHRS and YFSETQ. This CDR3 is CASSLNPRAPSSGNTIYF. As DNA, the CDR3 is TGCGCCAGCAGCTTAAACCCCCGGGCCCCGAGCTCTGGAAACACCATATATTTT.

In its sample, this clone was seen a few times. The chain employs TRBV3-1 (or the pseudogene TRBV3-2) and TRBJ1-4; no clear D gene. CDR3 length equals 15 residues. Looked up from germline, CDR1 is LGHDT and CDR2 is YNNKEL (reference sequence). The V gene lost 3 bases and the J gene lost 8 bases, with 16 bases spanning the gap. CDR3 region: CASSQESGPGEKLFF. The DNA for the CDR3 is TGTGCCAGCAGCCAGGAAAGTGGACCCGGGGAAAAACTGTTTTTT.

The chain links TRBV6-1 to TRBJ1-2; the match to TRBD1 covers 7 bases. The ends lost 2 bases at V and 0 bases at J; junction bases unmatched: 6. CDR1 and CDR2 (germline): MNHNS, SASEGT. There are 16 residues in the CDR3. DNA of the CDR3: TGTGCCAGCAGTGAAATAGGGACAGAAGCTAACTATGGCTACACCTTC. Residues: CASSEIGTEANYGYTF.

This clone was counted a single time. The V call is TRBV18, the J call TRBJ1-4; the D is unclear. The CDR3 runs to 17 residues. From germline, CDR1 is KGHSH and CDR2 LQKENI. The V gene lost 2 bases and the J gene lost 0 bases, with 13 bases spanning the gap. For the CDR3, the DNA is TGTGCCAGCTCACCAGAGGCACAGCTCGCAACTAATGAAAAACTGTTTTTT. Protein product: CASSPEAQLATNEKLFF.

CDR3 in DNA: TGTGCCAGCAGCATGGGGCTTCCAAGAACAGATACGCAGTATTTT. Amino acids: CASSMGLPRTDTQYF. The chain combines TRBV21-1 with TRBJ2-3; the D call in the table, TRBD1, was not verified against the DNA. TRBV21-1 is a known pseudogene. This CDR3 contains 15 residues.

The chain employs TRBV29-1 and TRBJ2-5; D unclear. V dropped 2 bases and J dropped 5 bases, with 9 bases sitting between them. Germline CDR1 is SQVTM and CDR2 is ANQGSEA. This CDR3 contains 12 residues. Here the CDR3 DNA reads TGCAGCGTTGAATGGGTACTCGAGACCCAGTACTTC. It yields the protein CSVEWVLETQYF.

The J gene is TRBJ2-5, the V gene TRBV3-1 (or the pseudogene TRBV3-2), with 8 bases that match TRBD2. Germline-derived CDR1 and CDR2 are LGHDT and YNNKEL (reference sequence). The V gene end was trimmed by 0 bases and the J gene end by 2 bases; junction bases not matched to a gene: 2. CDR3 length: 15 residues. CDR3 loop: CASSQDLAGQETQYF. The CDR3, as DNA: TGTGCCAGCAGCCAAGACTTAGCGGGGCAAGAGACCCAGTACTTC.

The J gene is TRBJ1-1, the V gene TRBV6-5; a weak D match, TRBD1 (6 bases). This CDR3 comprises 13 residues. Germline values: CDR1 MNHEY, CDR2 SVGAGI. The germline V and J ends were trimmed by 7 bases and 0 bases, with 9 bases remaining between them. The DNA of the CDR3 is TGTGCCAGCACGGGACAAATGAACACTGAAGCTTTCTTT. Protein sequence: CASTGQMNTEAFF.

The chain uses TRBV19 and TRBJ1-3, with D possibly matching TRBD1 (5 bases). The CDR3 extends over 14 amino acids. Trimming cost V 3 bases and J 4 bases, with 10 bases left between them. Per the germline V gene, CDR1 is LNHDA and CDR2 is SQIVND (reference sequence). The CDR3 here is CASSIGASGNTIYF. In nucleotides, the CDR3 is TGTGCCAGTAGTATTGGGGCGTCAGGAAACACCATATATTTT.